This T cell receptor beta chain is drawn from a study of T-cell memory formation after mild COVID-19. Findings of the study overall: Pre-infection memory showed some responding clones, and this suggested that cross-reactive memory joined.

Concerning this clonotype itself: The antigen remains unidentified.

TCRdb itself ran the 5' RACE reads through MiXCR, one entry per CDR3 protein. The table records approximately 150,000 distinct CDR3 sequences, about 5.5% of them present only once. The receptor's source is an adult woman who had mild COVID-19 (a few samples of this study predate the infection). Cell type and time point are not known. Specimen: PBMCs or a T cell subset sorted from them (not recorded which).

CDR3 DNA: TGTGCCAGCTCACCAAACAGGGCTATATACGAGCAGTACTTC. This encodes CASSPNRAIYEQYF. V gene TRBV18 combines with J gene TRBJ2-7; D is perhaps TRBD1 (6 bases). Germline CDR1 reads KGHSH; CDR2 reads LQKENI. V was trimmed by 2 bases and J by 4 bases, leaving 12 bases between them. The CDR3 extends over 14 amino acids. The variable domain in full, completed from reference TRBV18 and TRBJ2-7, reads NAGVMQNPRHLVRRRGQEARLRCSPMKGHSHVYWYRQLPEEGLKFMVYLQKENIIDESGMPKERFSAEFPKEGPSILRIQQVVRGDSAAYFCASSPNRAIYEQYFGPGTRLTVT.